This T cell receptor (beta chain) derives from a study of OX40 agonist ivuxolimab in advanced cancers. Study-wide background: Given to patients was ivuxolimab, an agonistic anti-OX40 (CD134) antibody. A history of anti-PD-1, anti-PD-L1 or anti-CTLA-4 therapy was acceptable, and about 40% had some. Study outcomes and limitations: At 0.1 to 3.0 mg/kg and by week 6, clonal expansion occurred in CD4+ and CD8+ blood T cells.

Baseline, cycle 4 day 1, and cycle 7 day 1 were the blood sampling points. The CDR3 has 15 residues. Unmatched junction bases numbered 6, after V lost 5 bases and J lost 5 bases. The germline CDR1 and CDR2 sequences are SEHNR and FQNEAQ (reference sequence). A word on this clone: No antigen is known for it.

Generated by immunoSEQ multiplex PCR, the TCRdb table keeps only in-frame clones and is missing some. In the table there are about 50,000 clones, around four fifths of which are singletons. The V gene is TRBV7-9, the J gene TRBJ2-1, with 10 bases matching TRBD1. The clonotype originates from an adult with an advanced solid tumor such as melanoma, head and neck, liver or kidney cancer. The sequencing used CD4+ or CD8+ T cells sorted from blood, collected in a trial of the OX40 agonist ivuxolimab. DNA for the CDR3: TGTGCCAGCAGCCTCCGGGACAGGGGCCACAATGAGCAGTTCTTC. It specifies CASSLRDRGHNEQFF.